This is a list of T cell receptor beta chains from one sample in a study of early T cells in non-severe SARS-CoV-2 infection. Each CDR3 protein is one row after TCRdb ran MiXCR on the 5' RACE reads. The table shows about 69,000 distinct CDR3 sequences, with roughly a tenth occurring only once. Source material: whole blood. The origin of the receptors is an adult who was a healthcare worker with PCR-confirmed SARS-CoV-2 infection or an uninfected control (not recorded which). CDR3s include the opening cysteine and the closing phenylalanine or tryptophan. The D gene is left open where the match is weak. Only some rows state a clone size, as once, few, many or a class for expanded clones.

cdr3_aa: CASRKDSTDTQYF
cdr3_nt: TGTGCCAGCAGGAAAGATAGCACAGATACGCAGTATTTT
d_call: .
clone_size: few
j_call: TRBJ2-3
v_call: TRBV2

cdr3_aa: CASSRTGREAFF
cdr3_nt: TGTGCCAGCAGCCGTACAGGGAGAGAAGCTTTCTTT
d_call: .
clone_size: many
j_call: TRBJ1-1
v_call: TRBV11-1

cdr3_aa: CASRSDKNEKLFF
cdr3_nt: TGTGCCAGCAGATCGGACAAGAATGAAAAACTGTTTTTT
d_call: .
clone_size: .
j_call: TRBJ1-4
v_call: TRBV12-3/TRBV12-4

cdr3_aa: CASSLSADTQYF
cdr3_nt: TGTGCCAGCAGCTTGTCAGCAGATACGCAGTATTTT
d_call: .
clone_size: many
j_call: TRBJ2-3
v_call: TRBV5-4

cdr3_aa: CASSQRTSGTGTQYF
cdr3_nt: TGTGCCAGCAGCCAAAGGACTAGCGGGACAGGGACCCAGTACTTC
d_call: TRBD2
clone_size: many
j_call: TRBJ2-5
v_call: TRBV3-1

cdr3_aa: CASGNRNRDGYTF
cdr3_nt: TGTGCCAGTGGAAACCGGAACCGCGATGGCTACACCTTC
d_call: .
clone_size: many
j_call: TRBJ1-2
v_call: TRBV6-1

cdr3_aa: CASTYVSGSVTGELFF
cdr3_nt: TGTGCCAGCACCTACGTTTCAGGGTCCGTGACCGGGGAGCTGTTTTTT
d_call: .
clone_size: .
j_call: TRBJ2-2
v_call: TRBV6-5

cdr3_aa: CASRTVGASEQFF
cdr3_nt: TGTGCCAGCAGGACCGTCGGCGCAAGTGAGCAGTTCTTC
d_call: .
clone_size: .
j_call: TRBJ2-1
v_call: TRBV11-2

cdr3_aa: CATSIGNTIYF
cdr3_nt: TGTGCCACCAGTATTGGAAACACCATATATTTT
d_call: .
clone_size: .
j_call: TRBJ1-3
v_call: TRBV24-1

cdr3_aa: CASSSPASNEQFF
cdr3_nt: TGTGCCAGCAGCTCGCCGGCTAGCAATGAGCAGTTCTTC
d_call: .
clone_size: .
j_call: TRBJ2-1
v_call: TRBV6-2/TRBV6-3

cdr3_aa: CASSKPGQPHNEQFF
cdr3_nt: TGTGCCAGCAGCAAACCGGGACAACCTCACAATGAGCAGTTCTTC
d_call: .
clone_size: .
j_call: TRBJ2-1
v_call: TRBV21-1

cdr3_aa: CASSRSPSSYEQYF
cdr3_nt: TGTGCCAGCAGCCGCTCTCCGAGCTCCTACGAGCAGTACTTC
d_call: .
clone_size: many
j_call: TRBJ2-7
v_call: TRBV3-1

cdr3_aa: CASSDVAVLAGELFF
cdr3_nt: TGTGCCAGCAGCGATGTAGCGGTCCTCGCCGGGGAGCTGTTTTTT
d_call: .
clone_size: .
j_call: TRBJ2-2
v_call: TRBV5-4

cdr3_aa: CSVERSGDEQFF
cdr3_nt: TGCAGCGTTGAGAGATCGGGGGATGAGCAGTTCTTC
d_call: .
clone_size: many
j_call: TRBJ2-1
v_call: TRBV29-1

cdr3_aa: CASSLAQGLDTEAFF
cdr3_nt: TGTGCCAGCAGCTTAGCGCAGGGGTTGGACACTGAAGCTTTCTTT
d_call: .
clone_size: few
j_call: TRBJ1-1
v_call: TRBV7-6

cdr3_aa: CASSGREGGNEKLFF
cdr3_nt: TGTGCCAGCAGCGGTAGAGAGGGGGGGAATGAAAAACTGTTTTTT
d_call: .
clone_size: .
j_call: TRBJ1-4
v_call: TRBV13

cdr3_aa: CASSEGSYYGYTF
cdr3_nt: TGTGCCAGCAGCGAAGGCAGCTACTATGGCTACACCTTC
d_call: .
clone_size: many
j_call: TRBJ1-2
v_call: TRBV16

cdr3_aa: CASSTPGQGQLEQYF
cdr3_nt: TGTGCCAGCAGCACTCCCGGACAGGGACAACTGGAGCAGTACTTC
d_call: TRBD1
clone_size: many
j_call: TRBJ2-7
v_call: TRBV11-2

cdr3_aa: CASSLGDRGPFGSYNEQFF
cdr3_nt: TGTGCCAGCAGCTTGGGGGACAGGGGCCCTTTCGGGTCCTACAATGAGCAGTTCTTC
d_call: TRBD1
clone_size: .
j_call: TRBJ2-1
v_call: TRBV5-5

cdr3_aa: CASSLVGSEKLFF
cdr3_nt: TGTGCCAGCAGCTTAGTGGGAAGTGAAAAACTGTTTTTT
d_call: .
clone_size: many
j_call: TRBJ1-4
v_call: TRBV7-2

cdr3_aa: CASSLPGGRAKNIQYF
cdr3_nt: TGTGCCAGCAGCTTACCAGGGGGTAGAGCCAAAAACATTCAGTACTTC
d_call: TRBD1
clone_size: many
j_call: TRBJ2-4
v_call: TRBV5-4

cdr3_aa: CASSVAAGAYEQYF
cdr3_nt: TGTGCCAGCAGCGTAGCAGCGGGGGCCTACGAGCAGTACTTC
d_call: TRBD2
clone_size: .
j_call: TRBJ2-7
v_call: TRBV9